The present T cell receptor beta chain was sequenced within a study of spatial heterogeneity in lung cancer. Study-level points and caveats: At tumor resection, ubiquitous expanded TCRs were detected in blood more often than later.

The CDR3 consists of 17 residues. V lost 0 bases and J lost 5, with 20 bases in between. Germline V gene lookup returns CDR1 SGHDT and CDR2 YYEEEE. The count of this clonotype is one. What it binds is not known. A much larger clone lies a single base off, so this may be a read error. Time point defined: sample taken at primary tumor resection. Unsorted samples of tumor, nontumor lung or frozen PBMC had their whole RNA sequenced. Every molecule of TCR cDNA had its own unique molecular identifier. TCRdb used MiXCR to reprocess the 5' RACE reads, holding one entry per CDR3 protein. Here the sample spans about 15,000 distinct CDR3 sequences, less than 14% being singletons.

The clonotype originates from a female donor with early-stage non-small cell lung cancer. The V and J genes are TRBV5-6 and TRBJ1-1, with a tentative D call TRBD1 (5 bases). Material: PBMCs, obtained at surgery. Written as DNA, the CDR3 is TGTGCCAGCAGCTTGGCCGGAAGCTTTACCGGGGGGACTGAAGCTTTCTTT. It translates to CASSLAGSFTGGTEAFF.